Listed below are T cell receptor beta chains from one sample, sequenced in a study of Ad26.COV2.S vaccination and SARS-CoV-2 variants. Sequencing used immunoSEQ multiplex PCR; TCRdb keeps in-frame clones, though not all of them. The table includes some 180,000 clones, around nine tenths detected once. The source was peripheral blood, collected after recovery from COVID-19. The receptors were sampled from a human donor who had recovered from COVID-19. The CDR3 runs from the conserved cysteine through the conserved F or W. D genes are given only for firm matches. Clone size appears in some rows only: once, few, many, or a class for an expanded clone.

>TRBJ2-7|TRBD2|NA|TRBV2
TGTGCCAGCAGCGTGCGGGAGCTGAAAGACGAGCAGTACTTC
CASSVRELKDEQYF
>TRBJ1-2|NA|NA|TRBV21-1
TGTGCCAGCAGCAAAGCTCCCGGGGATGGCTACACCTTC
CASSKAPGDGYTF
>TRBJ1-2|NA|NA|TRBV3-1/TRBV3-2
TGTGCCAGCAGCCAAGACCCGACAGCGCCCTATGGCTACACCTTC
CASSQDPTAPYGYTF
>TRBJ2-3|NA|NA|TRBV2
TGTGCCAGCAGCCTCGGCAGGGGAAGAGAAGAGCAGTATTTT
CASSLGRGREEQYF
>TRBJ2-7|NA|once|TRBV20-1
TGCAGTGCTAGTCCGGGGCCTTACTACGAGCAGTACTTC
CSASPGPYYEQYF
>TRBJ2-7|TRBD1|NA|TRBV5-1
TGCGCCAGCAGCTACCGACAGGGGGCGTCCGAGCAGTACTTC
CASSYRQGASEQYF
>TRBJ1-1|NA|NA|TRBV28
TGTGCCAGCATAGTGGGGGGGTCGGCTGAAGCTTTCTTT
CASIVGGSAEAFF
>TRBJ1-3|NA|NA|TRBV9
TGTGCCAGCAGCGTCGGCTCTGGAAACACCATATATTTT
CASSVGSGNTIYF
>TRBJ2-5|TRBD1|NA|TRBV7-2
TGTGCCAGCAGCGGGACAGTGTACCAAGAGACCCAGTACTTC
CASSGTVYQETQYF
>TRBJ2-2|TRBD2|NA|TRBV3-1/TRBV3-2
TGTGCCAGCAGCCAAGCTCGACTAGCGGGGGGGCCAAACACCGGGGAGCTGTTTTTT
CASSQARLAGGPNTGELFF
>TRBJ2-2|NA|few|TRBV11-2
TGTGCCAGCAGCTTCCGGGTCGCGGTAGGAATGAGGAACACCGGGGAGCTGTTTTTT
CASSFRVAVGMRNTGELFF